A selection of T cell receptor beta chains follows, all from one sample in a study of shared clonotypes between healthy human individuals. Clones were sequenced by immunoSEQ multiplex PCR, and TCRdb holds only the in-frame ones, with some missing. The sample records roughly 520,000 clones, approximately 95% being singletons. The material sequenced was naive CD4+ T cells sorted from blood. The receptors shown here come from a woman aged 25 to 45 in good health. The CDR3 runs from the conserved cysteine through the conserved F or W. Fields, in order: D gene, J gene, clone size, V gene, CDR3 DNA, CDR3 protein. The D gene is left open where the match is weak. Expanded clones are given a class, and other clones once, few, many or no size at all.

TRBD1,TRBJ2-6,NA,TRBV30,TGTGCCGGGGACAGGGGGGGGCTCTCTGGGGCCAACGTCCTGACTTTC,CAGDRGGLSGANVLTF
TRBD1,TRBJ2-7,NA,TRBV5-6,TGTGCCAGCAGCTTAATAGGACAGGTGACCTACGAGCAGTACTTC,CASSLIGQVTYEQYF
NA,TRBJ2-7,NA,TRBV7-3,TGTGCCAGCAGCTTAAAGGGAGGCCCATACGAGCAGTACTTC,CASSLKGGPYEQYF
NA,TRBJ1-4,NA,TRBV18,TGTGCCAGCTCACCACAAGGGTCAGATGAAAAACTGTTTTTT,CASSPQGSDEKLFF
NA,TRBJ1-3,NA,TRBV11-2,TGTGCCAGCAGCTCCCTGCCGGGGGCTGGAAACACCATATATTTT,CASSSLPGAGNTIYF
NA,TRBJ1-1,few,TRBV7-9,TGTGCCAGCAGCTTGGGACTTGGGGCTGAAGCTTTCTTT,CASSLGLGAEAFF
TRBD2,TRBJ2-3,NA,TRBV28,TGTGCCAGCAGCCTATCCTTAGCGGGAGGCCCTAGCACAGATACGCAGTATTTT,CASSLSLAGGPSTDTQYF
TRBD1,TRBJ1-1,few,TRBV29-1,TGCAGCGCTACGGACAGGGACGAAGCTTTCTTT,CSATDRDEAFF
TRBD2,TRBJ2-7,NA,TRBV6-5,TGTGCCAGCAAGGTGGCTAGCGGCATCTACGAGCAGTACTTC,CASKVASGIYEQYF
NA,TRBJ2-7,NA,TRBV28,TGTGCCAGCAACGCTCCGAACAGGGGAGGCGAGCAGTACTTC,CASNAPNRGGEQYF
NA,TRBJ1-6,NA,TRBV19,TGTGCCAGTAGCCCGGAAGGACAGCCCAATTCACCCCTCCACTTT,CASSPEGQPNSPLHF
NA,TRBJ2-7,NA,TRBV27,TGTGCCAGCAAACAGTCCCAGGGCTCCTACGAGCAGTACTTC,CASKQSQGSYEQYF
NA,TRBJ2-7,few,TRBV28,TGTGCCAGCAGTTTACCCGGGCCCTACGAGCAGTACTTC,CASSLPGPYEQYF
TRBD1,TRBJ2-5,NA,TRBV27,TGTGCCAGCAGAGATGACAGGGGGCGCGTCCGGGAGCAGTACTTC,CASRDDRGRVREQYF
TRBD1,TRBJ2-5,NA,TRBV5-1,TGCGCCAGCAGTCTGACGACAGGGGTCCAAGAGACCCAGTACTTC,CASSLTTGVQETQYF
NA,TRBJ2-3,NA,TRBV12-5,TGTGCTAGTGGTTTGGGGCACACAGATACGCAGTATTTT,CASGLGHTDTQYF
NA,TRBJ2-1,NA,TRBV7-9,TGTGCCAGCACCGTTTTGCTGGGGGCAAATGAGCAGTTCTTC,CASTVLLGANEQFF
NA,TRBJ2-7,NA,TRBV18,TGTGCCAGCTCACCTAAGACAGGATACGAGCAGTACTTC,CASSPKTGYEQYF
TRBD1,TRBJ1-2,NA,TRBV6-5,TGTGCCAGCAGTTACCGTGAGACAGGGGCTAACTATGGCTACACCTTC,CASSYRETGANYGYTF
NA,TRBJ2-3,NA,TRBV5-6,TGTGCCAGCAGCTTGGAAAGGGTCCTTGCCACAGATACGCAGTATTTT,CASSLERVLATDTQYF
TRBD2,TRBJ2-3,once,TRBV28,TGTGCCAGCAGTTTATGGGCACTAGCGGGAGGGCAGAGAGATACGCAGTATTTT,CASSLWALAGGQRDTQYF
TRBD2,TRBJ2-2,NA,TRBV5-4,TGTGCCAGCAGCATAAGACTAGCGGGAGGGGCCGGGGAGCTGTTTTTT,CASSIRLAGGAGELFF
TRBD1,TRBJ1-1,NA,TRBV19,TGTGCCAGTAGTCGGAACAGGGGAGGGACTGAAGCTTTCTTT,CASSRNRGGTEAFF
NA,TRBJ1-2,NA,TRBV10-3,TGTGCCATCAGTGAGACAGGGTTACAGGGCTACACCTTC,CAISETGLQGYTF
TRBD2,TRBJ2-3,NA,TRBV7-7,TGTGCCAGCAGCTCCGGACTAGCGGGCACAGATACGCAGTATTTT,CASSSGLAGTDTQYF
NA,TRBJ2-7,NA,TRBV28,TGTGCCAGCAGTTTAATTTGGAGTCTTCCCTACGAGCAGTACTTC,CASSLIWSLPYEQYF
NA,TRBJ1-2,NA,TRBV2,TGTGCCAGCAGTGAACGGACGGGATGGGGCCTTGGCTATGGCTACACCTTC,CASSERTGWGLGYGYTF
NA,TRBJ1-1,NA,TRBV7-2,TGTGCCAGCAGCTTAGGATCGGGTACCAACACTGAAGCTTTCTTT,CASSLGSGTNTEAFF
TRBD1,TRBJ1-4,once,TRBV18,TGTGCCAGCTCACCAACCGAACAGGGGAATAATGAAAAACTGTTTTTT,CASSPTEQGNNEKLFF
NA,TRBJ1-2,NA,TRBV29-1,TGCAGCGTTGAAACTGTGGCAGGTGGCTACACCTTC,CSVETVAGGYTF
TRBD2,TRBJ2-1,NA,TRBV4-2,TGTGCCAGCAGCCAAGTCGTTAGCGGGAGGTGGGGGGACAATGAGCAGTTCTTC,CASSQVVSGRWGDNEQFF
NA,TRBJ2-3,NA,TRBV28,TGTGCCAGCAGTTTTCAAGCCACAGATACGCAGTATTTT,CASSFQATDTQYF
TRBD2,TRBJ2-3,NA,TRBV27,TGTGCCAGCAGTTTGCCGCCCTGGACTAGCGGAGACTCCACAGATACGCAGTATTTT,CASSLPPWTSGDSTDTQYF
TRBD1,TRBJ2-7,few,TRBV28,TGTGCCACCAAAGGGGGCCTCGAGCAGTACTTC,CATKGGLEQYF